What follows are 8 T cell receptor beta chains derived from one specimen sequenced in a study of blood T cell repertoires in COVID-19. Assay: immunoSEQ multiplex PCR; the TCRdb copy retains only in-frame clones and omits some. The data hold about 270,000 clones, with 65% to 90% observed a single time. The sample taken for sequencing was peripheral blood. These receptors were taken from a human donor in a cohort sampled during active COVID-19.

The rearrangement joins TRBV5-6 to TRBJ1-4; no firm D call. This CDR3 comprises 12 residues. The germline gives CDR1 SGHDT, CDR2 YYEEEE. Trimming shortened V by 7 bases and J by 6 bases, and 10 bases separated the two germline ends. CDR3 DNA sequence: TGTGCCAGCGGCGGCGCGGATGAAAAACTGTTTTTT. This sequence encodes CASGGADEKLFF. Combining the CDR3 with reference TRBV5-6 and TRBJ1-4 gives the whole variable domain DAGVTQSPTHLIKTRGQQVTLRCSPKSGHDTVSWYQQALGQGPQFIFQYYEEEERQRGNFPDRFSGHQFPNYSSELNVNALLLGDSALYLCASGGADEKLFFGSGTQLSVL.

Only one count was recorded for this clone. V usage is TRBV6-5 and J usage is TRBJ2-1; 7 positions agree with TRBD2. J was trimmed by 4 bases and V by 2 bases; bases with no gene match: 2. CDR1 is MNHEY and CDR2 is SVGAGI in the germline V gene. The CDR3 is 14 residues long. The CDR3 region has the DNA TGTGCCAGCAGTTACGACGGGAGGTACAATGAGCAGTTCTTC. Encoded protein: CASSYDGRYNEQFF.

The sample holds one count of this clone. The chain uses TRBV9 and TRBJ2-5; tentative D call: TRBD1 (6 bases). Germline CDR1 and CDR2: SGDLS and YYNGEE. V was shortened by 4 bases and J by 0 bases, with 10 bases between the two germline ends. The length of the CDR3 is 14 residues. CDR3 sequence (DNA): TGTGCCAGCAGCATACAGGGTTACCAAGAGACCCAGTACTTC. Amino acid sequence: CASSIQGYQETQYF.

The chain has TRBV3-1 (or the pseudogene TRBV3-2) and TRBJ1-1, with D possibly matching TRBD1 (6 bases). V was pared by 5 bases and J by 6 bases, with 16 bases between. Germline-derived CDR1 and CDR2 are LGHDT and YNNKEL (reference sequence). The CDR3 loop spans 14 amino acids. The CDR3 is CASSKGGGVAEAFF. CDR3 DNA: TGTGCCAGCAGCAAGGGGGGAGGGGTCGCTGAAGCTTTCTTT.

This clone was seen just once. The V call is TRBV6-5, the J call TRBJ2-7; 10 bases match TRBD2. This CDR3 spans 15 amino acids. The V and J ends lost 6 bases and 4 bases, in that order; junction bases with no gene match: 9. Germline CDR1 MNHEY, CDR2 SVGAGI. CDR3 nucleotide sequence: TGTGCCAGCAGACCTGATAGCGGGAGGCTGTACGAGCAGTACTTC. Its protein product is CASRPDSGRLYEQYF.

The gene calls are TRBV7-9 and TRBJ2-7; D perhaps matches TRBD2 (6 bases). The CDR3 length is 16 residues. Germline values: CDR1 SEHNR, CDR2 FQNEAQ (reference sequence). V lost 5 bases and J lost 0, with 17 bases in between. The CDR3 coding sequence is TGTGCCAGCAGCGGCCGCATCATGGGGGGCTCCTACGAGCAGTACTTC. This translates into CASSGRIMGGSYEQYF.

The CDR3 sequence is CASKATGSSGNTIYF. Written as DNA, the CDR3 is TGTGCCAGCAAGGCCACAGGATCATCTGGAAACACCATATATTTT. V usage is TRBV2 and J usage is TRBJ1-3; tentatively, D is TRBD1 (5 bases). Trimming took 7 bases from V and 1 from J, leaving 14 bases between them. Germline V gene sequence: CDR1 SNHLY, CDR2 FYNNEI. CDR3 length: 15 amino acids.

This clone showed up just once. The genes are TRBV13 and TRBJ1-1; 11 nucleotides line up with TRBD1. In germline, CDR1 is PRHDT, CDR2 FYEKMQ (reference sequence). The trim removed 4 bases at V and 1 base at J, leaving 8 bases unmatched. The CDR3 has 17 amino acids. In nucleotides, the CDR3 is TGTGCCAGCAGCTCAGCCGGGACAGGGGGTAGGAACACTGAAGCTTTCTTT. Protein product: CASSSAGTGGRNTEAFF.